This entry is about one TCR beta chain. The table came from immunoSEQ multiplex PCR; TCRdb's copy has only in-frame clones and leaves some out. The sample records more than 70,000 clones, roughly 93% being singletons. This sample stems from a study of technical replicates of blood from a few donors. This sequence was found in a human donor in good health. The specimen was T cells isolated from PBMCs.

CDR3 nucleotides: TGTGCCAGCAGCTCCAACGACGGCCGGGGCTCCTACAATGAGCAGTTCTTC. This translates into CASSSNDGRGSYNEQFF. The chain has TRBV7-9 and TRBJ2-1; weak D call: TRBD2 (5 bases). Per the germline V gene, CDR1 is SEHNR and CDR2 is FQNEAQ (reference sequence). Deletions cut 4 bases from V and 0 bases from J, with 16 bases between. This CDR3 has 17 amino acids.